These 30 T cell receptor beta chains were all obtained from the same sample, sequenced in a study of blood T cell repertoires in COVID-19. Here immunoSEQ multiplex PCR was the method, and the copy in TCRdb shows in-frame clones only, minus some. In the table there are around 180,000 clones, about 89% of which are singletons. The sample taken for sequencing was peripheral blood. The origin of the receptors is a man aged 35-49 years with active or convalescent COVID-19.

V gene TRBV11-2 combines with J gene TRBJ2-2; D is possibly TRBD1 (5 bases). This CDR3 is built from 14 residues. The germline V gene encodes CDR1 SGHAT and CDR2 FQNNGV. V was cut by 4 bases and J by 6 bases, with 12 bases left in between. CDR3 loop: CASSSPRRAGELFF. The CDR3, as DNA: TGTGCCAGCAGCTCCCCCCGCAGGGCCGGGGAGCTGTTTTTT.

The rearrangement links TRBV4-1 to TRBJ1-2; D perhaps matches TRBD1 (6 bases). Trimming took 3 bases from V and 5 from J, leaving 16 bases between them. Germline CDR1 reads MGHRA; CDR2 reads YSYEKL. CDR3 size: 15 residues. The DNA for the CDR3 is TGCGCCAGCAGCCAGCCGGGAGGGGGTCGGTATGGCTACACCTTC. Translation gives CASSQPGGGRYGYTF.

This chain connects TRBV5-4 to TRBJ2-2; 7 nucleotides align to TRBD2. This CDR3 is built from 16 residues. The germline gives CDR1 SGHNT, CDR2 YYREEE (reference sequence). Germline trimming cut 4 bases from V and 8 bases from J; bases unmatched to any gene: 14. Here the CDR3 DNA reads TGTGCCAGCAGCCTCCCGGGCGGGGGAATTTTAGGGGAGCTGTTTTTT. It yields the protein CASSLPGGGILGELFF.

The rearrangement joins TRBV6-5 to TRBJ1-6, with D tentatively TRBD1 (5 bases). Trimming shortened V by 6 bases and J by 7 bases, and 10 bases separated the two germline ends. Per germline, CDR1 MNHEY and CDR2 SVGAGI. This CDR3 spans 13 amino acids. The CDR3 nucleotides are TGTGCCAGCAGCCCGCGGGGGAATTCACCCCTCCACTTT. It is translated as CASSPRGNSPLHF.

The chain employs TRBV5-6 and TRBJ1-3; D unclear. The V end lost 0 bases, the J end lost 8 bases, and 15 bases lay between the germline ends. From germline, CDR1 is SGHDT and CDR2 YYEEEE. The CDR3 totals 15 residues. The CDR3 here is CASSLVTGTQDTIYF. The CDR3 DNA is TGTGCCAGCAGCTTGGTGACGGGAACTCAGGACACCATATATTTT.

The chain carries TRBV4-1 and TRBJ2-1; 11 bases align to TRBD2. The CDR3 is 17 residues long. From germline, CDR1 is MGHRA and CDR2 YSYEKL. Trimming cost V 0 bases and J 9 bases; bases outside gene matches: 10. The CDR3 coding sequence is TGCGCCAGCAGCCAAGATAGCGGGGGGGCAATAAGGCGTGAGCAGTTCTTC. This translates into CASSQDSGGAIRREQFF.

This chain connects TRBV7-9 to TRBJ2-6, with D unclear. V was clipped by 5 bases and J by 0 bases, with 11 bases between them. Germline V lookup: CDR1 SEHNR, CDR2 FQNEAQ (reference sequence). CDR3 length equals 16 residues. The CDR3 loop reads CASSPTGDSGANVLTF. The CDR3 DNA is TGTGCCAGCAGCCCTACTGGTGACTCTGGGGCCAACGTCCTGACTTTC. The full variable domain, its missing parts supplied by reference TRBV7-9 and TRBJ2-6, is DTGVSQNPRHKITKRGQNVTFRCDPISEHNRLYWYRQTLGQGPEFLTYFQNEAQLEKSRLLSDRFSAERPKGSFSTLEIQRTEQGDSAMYLCASSPTGDSGANVLTFGAGSRLTVL.

The J gene is TRBJ2-5, the V gene TRBV19, with D tentatively TRBD1 (5 bases). Germline CDR1 reads LNHDA; CDR2 reads SQIVND (reference sequence). The germline V and J ends were trimmed by 5 bases and 7 bases, with 8 bases remaining between them. The CDR3 totals 11 residues. CDR3 protein: CASSADMTQYF. CDR3 in DNA: TGTGCCAGTAGTGCGGACATGACCCAGTACTTC.

This clone was counted only a few times. The rearrangement uses TRBV9 and TRBJ2-1, with TRBD1 as a possible D gene (6 bases). The CDR3 is made up of 16 amino acids. Trimming pared 3 bases from V and 7 bases from J, leaving 20 bases between. Germline CDR1 reads SGDLS; CDR2 reads YYNGEE. Written as DNA, the CDR3 is TGTGCCAGCAGCGGAAGGGACAACCGTCTAGTAAATGAGCAGTTCTTC. Translation gives CASSGRDNRLVNEQFF.

J is TRBJ2-7 and V is TRBV6-5; possible D gene TRBD1, 5 bases. CDR3 size: 15 residues. Deletions cut 0 bases from V and 0 bases from J, with 9 bases between. Germline CDR1 is MNHEY and CDR2 is SVGAGI. Here the CDR3 reads CASSYSFQGSYEQYF. The CDR3 DNA reads TGTGCCAGCAGTTACTCGTTTCAGGGCTCCTACGAGCAGTACTTC.

This sequence joins TRBV7-9 and TRBJ1-1; 7 bases match TRBD1. This CDR3 comprises 14 residues. Germline CDR1 and CDR2: SEHNR and FQNEAQ (reference sequence). With V trimmed by 5 bases and J by 11 bases, 14 bases remained unmatched. In DNA, the CDR3 is TGTGCCAGCAGCCTACTTGTCGACAGGGTTGTCGCTTTCTTT. It translates to CASSLLVDRVVAFF.

This chain connects TRBV12-5 to TRBJ2-2, with D perhaps matching TRBD2 (5 bases). The germline V and J ends were trimmed by 0 bases and 2 bases, with 19 bases remaining between them. CDR1 LGHNT and CDR2 FRNRAP come from the germline V gene. The CDR3 extends over 19 amino acids. In DNA form, the CDR3 reads TGTGCTAGTGGTTTGGTACCCCCCCCTGAGGGTTCTAACACCGGGGAGCTGTTTTTT. This translates into CASGLVPPPEGSNTGELFF.

This clone has only one observation. The genes are TRBV12-3 or TRBV12-4 and TRBJ1-5, with D unresolved. The V and J ends lost 7 bases and 0 bases respectively, with 7 bases between them. The length of the CDR3 is 13 residues. The CDR3 spells CASTPNSNQPQHF. The CDR3 nucleotides read TGTGCCAGCACCCCTAATAGCAATCAGCCCCAGCATTTT.

The chain recombines TRBV18 with TRBJ2-6; D possibly corresponds to TRBD1 (5 bases). Trimming pared 8 bases from V and 4 bases from J, leaving 15 bases between. There are 15 residues in the CDR3. CDR1 and CDR2 (germline): KGHSH, LQKENI. The CDR3 here is CASTNPGNGANVLTF. DNA for the CDR3: TGTGCCAGCACAAACCCAGGGAACGGGGCCAACGTCCTGACTTTC.

This chain uses TRBV21-1 with TRBJ2-5; the tabulated D call, TRBD2, remains unverified against the DNA. TRBV21-1 is designated a pseudogene. The CDR3 contains 12 residues. This CDR3 is CASSFLKETQYF. CDR3 sequence (DNA): TGTGCCAGCAGCTTCCTAAAAGAGACCCAGTACTTC.

The chain employs TRBV10-1 and TRBJ2-2; weak D call: TRBD1 (5 bases). The CDR3 sequence is 13 residues long. Germline V CDR1 and CDR2: WNHNN, SYGVQD (reference sequence). Trimming removed 8 bases at V and 2 bases at J, with 9 bases between. CDR3 coding DNA: TGCGCCAGCTACGACAGCAACACCGGGGAGCTGTTTTTT. It codes for CASYDSNTGELFF.

The chain links TRBV27 to TRBJ1-1; 7 bases map to TRBD1. CDR1 is MNHEY, CDR2 SMNVEV, per germline (reference sequence). This CDR3 has 14 amino acids. The V and J ends lost 5 bases and 0 bases, in that order; junction bases with no gene match: 3. In nucleotides, the CDR3 is TGTGCCAGCAGTCTGACAGGGCTGAACACTGAAGCTTTCTTT. Translating gives CASSLTGLNTEAFF.

The CDR3 nucleotides are TGTGCCAGCAGCGTAGCTCACGGAACGGGGGAGCAGTTCTTC. Amino acids: CASSVAHGTGEQFF. The chain recombines TRBV9 with TRBJ2-1; the D gene is possibly TRBD2 (5 bases). The germline V gene encodes CDR1 SGDLS and CDR2 YYNGEE. CDR3 length: 14 residues. V was clipped by 0 bases and J by 10 bases, with 14 bases between them. Full variable domain (missing parts from reference TRBV9 and TRBJ2-1): DSGVTQTPKHLITATGQRVTLRCSPRSGDLSVYWYQQSLDQGLQFLIQYYNGEERAKGNILERFSAQQFPDLHSELNLSSLELGDSALYFCASSVAHGTGEQFFGPGTRLTVL.

V gene TRBV27 combines with J gene TRBJ1-5, with D possibly being TRBD1 (6 bases). The CDR3 extends over 14 amino acids. The germline V and J ends were trimmed by 4 bases and 3 bases, with 10 bases remaining between them. CDR1 MNHEY and CDR2 SMNVEV come from the germline V gene (reference sequence). CDR3 residues: CASSYGQSNQPQHF. As DNA, the CDR3 is TGTGCCAGCAGTTATGGACAGTCCAATCAGCCCCAGCATTTT.

The CDR3 DNA follows: TGTGCCAGCAGCTTAGGGGGGCTCCGGAACACTGAAGCTTTCTTT. This sequence encodes CASSLGGLRNTEAFF. This chain uses TRBV7-2 with TRBJ1-1; D possibly corresponds to TRBD1 (6 bases). This CDR3 contains 15 residues. Germline CDR1 SGHTA, CDR2 FQGNSA. The V and J ends lost 1 base and 1 base respectively, with 10 bases between them.

Worth noting for this clone: The sample carries other DNA sequences with the same CDR3. This chain uses TRBV18 with TRBJ1-1; a weak D match, TRBD1 (5 bases). V was clipped by 4 bases and J by 0 bases, with 6 bases between them. The CDR3 extends over 13 amino acids. Germline V gene sequence: CDR1 KGHSH, CDR2 LQKENI. This CDR3 reads CASSRQLNTEAFF. The CDR3 bases are TGTGCCAGCTCACGACAGCTGAACACTGAAGCTTTCTTT.

The chain uses TRBV5-1 and TRBJ2-7; 8 bases map to TRBD1. Losses at the gene ends were 0 bases for V and 3 bases for J; bases not matched to a gene: 5. This CDR3 is built from 15 residues. CDR1 is SGHRS, CDR2 YFSETQ, per germline. The CDR3 DNA reads TGCGCCAGCAGCTTGGGTGGACAGGGCATCTACGAGCAGTACTTC. Encoded protein: CASSLGGQGIYEQYF.

The V and J genes are TRBV30 and TRBJ2-7; TRBD2 might be the D (5 bases). The length of the CDR3 is 13 residues. From germline, CDR1 is GTSNPN and CDR2 SVGIG (reference sequence). V was clipped by 2 bases and J by 3 bases, with 11 bases between them. The CDR3 nucleotides are TGTGCCTGGAGTCCGGGGTCTATCTACGAGCAGTACTTC. Amino acids: CAWSPGSIYEQYF.

This CDR3 reads CASSPPLGGPRQETQYF. The CDR3 coding sequence is TGTGCCAGCTCACCCCCTCTGGGGGGGCCCCGACAAGAGACCCAGTACTTC. This chain connects TRBV18 to TRBJ2-5; a weak D match, TRBD2 (7 bases). The germline V gene encodes CDR1 KGHSH and CDR2 LQKENI. The CDR3 sequence is 17 residues long. Trimming removed 3 bases at V and 2 bases at J, with 19 bases between.

J is TRBJ2-5 and V is TRBV11-2, with 7 bases matching TRBD1. Germline CDR1 is SGHAT and CDR2 is FQNNGV. The trim removed 5 bases at V and 9 bases at J, leaving 15 bases unmatched. The CDR3 loop spans 15 amino acids. CDR3 nucleotide sequence: TGTGCCAGCAGCCCAAAGGACAGGCCCGTGTTGGCCCAGTACTTC. This gives the protein CASSPKDRPVLAQYF. Based on the CDR3 plus reference TRBV11-2 and TRBJ2-5, the full variable domain is EAGVAQSPRYKIIEKRQSVAFWCNPISGHATLYWYQQILGQGPKLLIQFQNNGVVDDSQLPKDRFSAERLKGVDSTLKIQPAKLEDSAVYLCASSPKDRPVLAQYFGPGTRLLVL.

The J gene is TRBJ2-1, the V gene TRBV6-1; TRBD2 is a possible D gene (5 bases). Trimming pared 2 bases from V and 9 bases from J, leaving 5 bases between. The germline V gene encodes CDR1 MNHNS and CDR2 SASEGT. The CDR3 covers 11 residues. The CDR3 nucleotides read TGTGCCAGCAGTGAAAGCGGTGAGCAGTTCTTC. This translates into CASSESGEQFF.

This clone was detected only a few times. The chain couples TRBV2 to TRBJ1-5; D perhaps matches TRBD1 (5 bases). This CDR3 has 14 residues. V lost 6 bases and J lost 4, with 13 bases in between. In germline, CDR1 is SNHLY, CDR2 FYNNEI. CDR3 DNA sequence: TGTGCCAGCAGCGAGGGACTTACGAATCAGCCCCAGCATTTT. Its translation is CASSEGLTNQPQHF.

This chain links TRBV6-5 with TRBJ1-2; a weak D match, TRBD1 (6 bases). The CDR3 has 13 amino acids. The germline V gene has CDR1 MNHEY and CDR2 SVGAGI. V lost 6 bases and J lost 3, with 11 bases in between. The CDR3 here is CASRRTVHYGYTF. The CDR3, as DNA: TGTGCCAGCAGAAGGACAGTGCACTATGGCTACACCTTC.

On this clone itself: A read error may account for a junction end that differs from germline. The chain carries TRBV2 and TRBJ2-7, with 9 bases matching TRBD1. Germline CDR1 and CDR2: SNHLY and FYNNEI. This CDR3 is built from 13 residues. This CDR3 reads CASTEAAPGQGHF. The CDR3 coding sequence is TGTGCCAGCACCGAAGCGGCTCCGGGACAGGGTCACTTC.

This clone came up once. This CDR3 is also generated by other DNA sequences in the sample. The gene calls are TRBV6-1 and TRBJ2-7, with D unresolved. Trimming cost V 3 bases and J 3 bases, with 3 bases left between them. This CDR3 has 11 residues. In germline, CDR1 is MNHNS, CDR2 SASEGT. This CDR3 reads CASSDLYEQYF. DNA of the CDR3: TGTGCCAGCAGTGACCTCTACGAGCAGTACTTC.